The entry below gives a single T cell receptor (beta chain) sequence along with its context. The target antigen is unknown. One end of the junction fails to match germline, which may point to a read error. This sample's RNA came from whole unsorted tissue. More than 3 cm separated this lung sample from the edge of the tumor. This sample was included in a study of tumor and adjacent non-tumor tissue in lung cancer. Notes on the study in general: Higher tumor TCR diversity was associated with shorter survival. TCR diversity was significantly greater in tumor than normal lung tissue.

A modified ARM-PCR protocol with three rounds of nested PCR amplified TCRbeta. TCRdb re-called the multiplex PCR reads with MiXCR, one entry per CDR3 protein. The table includes tens of thousands of distinct CDR3 sequences, just under 75% detected once. Germline CDR1 SGHAT, CDR2 FQDESV (reference sequence). The CDR3 is made up of 17 amino acids. This rearrangement joins TRBV11-1 to TRBJ2-6; maybe TRBD1 (5 bases). Sequencing used distant non-tumor lung tissue. This clonotype was sampled from a woman between 55 and 75 years old with non-small cell lung cancer. The CDR3: CASSFEGYPSGANVLTF. The CDR3, as DNA: TGTGCCAGCAGCTTCGAAGGCTACCCCTCTGGGGCTAACGTCCTGACTTTC.